The T cell receptor beta chain described here comes from a study of T-cell memory formation after mild COVID-19 (dated by TCRdb to the early 2020s). At the level of the whole study: TCR sequence clusters from the two donors were largely donor specific. In a couple of donors, T-cell clones that expanded and contracted after mild COVID-19 were followed by sequencing TCRalpha and TCRbeta repertoires longitudinally. Two young, previously healthy adult volunteers, one female and one male, were included in the cohort.

Ficoll-Paque density gradient centrifugation was the method used to isolate PBMCs. This clonotype was detected a few times. Its target antigen remains unknown. One base away there is no much larger clone; base qualities are not given. What the authors observed across the whole study: Whether the second-wave clones peaking on day 37 were SARS-CoV-2 specific was not confirmed. Contracting CD4+ clones turned up mainly in the CM and EM memory subsets, whereas EMRA was where CD8+ clones were enriched. Some responding clones were detected in pre-infection memory, which suggested that pre-existing cross-reactive memory T cells had joined the SARS-CoV-2 response. Only two mild cases were covered in the study, and larger cohorts including severe cases with pre-infection samples were considered necessary. From day 15 to 85, contracting clones showed balanced CD4/CD8 phenotypes, whereas a second wave of clones that expanded from day 15 to 37 leaned towards CD4+.

The reads were generated on an Illumina NovaSeq 6000. cDNA libraries for TCRalpha and TCRbeta were prepared by 5'RACE using constant-segment primers, with sample barcodes and unique molecular identifiers added. RNA was extracted from every sample with Trizol reagent. The libraries were amplified in two PCR steps, and the second step added a second sample barcode and Illumina TruSeq adapters. Sequencing of the libraries was done on an Illumina NovaSeq, producing 2 x 150 bp paired-end reads. The study's processing was this. Reads were demultiplexed and collapsed into UMI-guided consensus sequences with migec v1.2.7. With mixcr v2.1.11, UMI consensuses were aligned to TRA and TRB V and J templates and assembled into clonotypes. Clonotypes were classified as expanded or contracted when called significant by both edgeR and NoisET, with noise models trained on biological replicates. For edgeR calls, the cutoffs were a false discovery rate-adjusted p below 0.01 and a log2 fold-change threshold of 1. As an exploratory analysis of dynamics, PCA with hierarchical clustering was applied to max-normalized trajectories of the 1000 most abundant clonotypes. Separately sequenced CD4+ and CD8+ repertoires were used to assign the CD4 or CD8 phenotype of responding clones. TCRdb itself trimmed the public reads at Q25 with fastp, ran MiXCR and retained productive beta chains. Duplicate CDR3 protein sequences are folded into a single record with the most common DNA and genes. TCRdb assigned the V and J calls; the authors' analysis was not used. The sample yields a few hundred thousand distinct CDR3 sequences; 15% to 20% were counted once. The ten largest clones add up to around 21% of the sample.

Reading from cysteine to phenylalanine, the CDR3 counts 13 amino acids. Just the 39-base CDR3 DNA is kept, in frame starting at base 1. CDR1 and CDR2, per the germline V gene, are SQVTM and ANQGSEA. V is cut back by 7 bases and J by 4 bases, with 8 bases in the junction unmatched. The sequencing input was PBMCs or a T cell subset sorted from them (not recorded which). This receptor was obtained from a man aged 18 to 30 who had mild COVID-19 (a few samples of this study predate the infection). The sample titles of this study are shuffled in the database, so cell type and time point are left out; the donor was told from shared clones. Rearrangement joined TRBV29-1 to TRBJ2-5; the junction holds 8 bases that match TRBD2. The nucleotides are TGCAGCGCAGCCGGGACTAGTTTAGAGACCCAGTACTTC. This yields the protein CSAAGTSLETQYF.